The 20 T cell receptor beta chains presented below share a single source sample, sequenced in a study of monozygotic twins with inflammatory bowel disease. Reprocessing the 5' RACE reads, TCRdb reports a single entry for every CDR3 protein and omits DNA. Here the sample table reports nearly 450,000 distinct CDR3 sequences. The specimen sequenced was blood. The receptors stem from a human donor with ulcerative colitis or Crohn's disease, or a healthy co-twin of an affected twin (not recorded which).

V gene TRBV5-1 combines with J gene TRBJ2-7; TCRdb returns TRBD1, unconfirmable since there is no DNA. CDR3 size: 14 residues. Germline V lookup: CDR1 SGHRS, CDR2 YFSETQ. Here the CDR3 reads CASSFGDSEDEQYF.

This chain joins TRBV2 and TRBJ1-5; TCRdb names TRBD1, which stays unverified in the absence of DNA. Germline-derived CDR1 and CDR2 are SNHLY and FYNNEI. This CDR3 region has 14 residues. CDR3 region: CASRAGPSNQPQHF.

The chain has TRBV25-1 and TRBJ2-1. Germline V lookup: CDR1 MGHDK, CDR2 SYGVNS. The CDR3 extends over 12 amino acids. CDR3 residues: CASSENRNEQFF.

CDR3 in amino acids: CASSSPGGLFTDTQYF. The chain is built from TRBV2 and TRBJ2-3; TCRdb's D call of TRBD1 is untestable without DNA. The germline V gene has CDR1 SNHLY and CDR2 FYNNEI. This CDR3 has 16 residues.

The chain employs TRBV7-2 and TRBJ2-1; TCRdb outputs TRBD1, but without DNA this stays unchecked. This CDR3 is 14 amino acids long. Germline V gene lookup returns CDR1 SGHTA and CDR2 FQGNSA. Here the CDR3 reads CASSFGGPTNEQFF.

The rearrangement links TRBV6-1 to TRBJ1-3; TCRdb calls TRBD1, which cannot be checked without DNA. The V gene's germline CDR1 is MNHNS and CDR2 SASEGT. The CDR3 totals 13 residues. CDR3: CAVKTGAGNTIYF.

This rearrangement joins TRBV2 to TRBJ2-5. Germline CDR1 SNHLY, CDR2 FYNNEI. This CDR3 has 11 amino acids. CDR3: CASAFSETQYF.

The chain recombines TRBV7-9 with TRBJ2-7; checking the TCRdb D call of TRBD1 is not possible without DNA. Per germline, CDR1 SEHNR and CDR2 FQNEAQ (reference sequence). The CDR3 has 12 amino acids. The CDR3 spells CASSPGQYEQYF.

The chain employs TRBV29-1 and TRBJ2-5; TCRdb names TRBD1, which stays unverified in the absence of DNA. Germline CDR1 is SQVTM and CDR2 is ANQGSEA. CDR3 length: 15 residues. The CDR3 spells CSVERQGGPRETQYF. Full variable domain (remainder filled in from reference TRBV29-1 and TRBJ2-5): SAVISQKPSRDICQRGTSLTIQCQVDSQVTMMFWYRQQPGQSLTLIATANQGSEATYESGFVIDKFPISRPNLTFSTLTVSNMSPEDSSIYLCSVERQGGPRETQYFGPGTRLLVL.

The chain uses TRBV7-3 and TRBJ1-1. The germline V gene has CDR1 SGHTA and CDR2 FQGTGA. This CDR3 has 13 amino acids. The CDR3 sequence is CASSSLLGTEAFF.

The chain couples TRBV5-1 to TRBJ2-6; absent DNA, TCRdb's TRBD1 call cannot be checked. The CDR3 spans 17 residues. Germline values: CDR1 SGHRS, CDR2 YFSETQ. This CDR3 reads CASTKIQGQGGANVLTF. The variable domain in full, completed from reference TRBV5-1 and TRBJ2-6, reads KAGVTQTPRYLIKTRGQQVTLSCSPISGHRSVSWYQQTPGQGLQFLFEYFSETQRNKGNFPGRFSGRQFSNSRSEMNVSTLELGDSALYLCASTKIQGQGGANVLTFGAGSRLTVL.

CDR3 sequence: CASSPSSETQYF. The rearrangement links TRBV12-3 or TRBV12-4 to TRBJ2-5. This CDR3 has 12 amino acids.

This chain uses TRBV3-1 with TRBJ1-1; TCRdb returns TRBD1, unconfirmable since there is no DNA. From germline, CDR1 is LGHDT and CDR2 YNNKEL (reference sequence). The CDR3 has 13 amino acids. CDR3 protein: CASSLIQGTEAFF.

V and J are TRBV4-3 and TRBJ2-7; the D call of TRBD2 rests on TCRdb alone, since no DNA is present to check it. This CDR3 region has 17 residues. Germline CDR1 LGHNA, CDR2 YSLEER. The CDR3 here is CASSQDSRAGEAYEQYF.

This chain connects TRBV20-1 to TRBJ1-1; TCRdb designates TRBD1, a call that cannot be tested without DNA. In germline, CDR1 is DFQATT, CDR2 SNEGSKA (reference sequence). The CDR3 consists of 14 residues. CDR3 sequence: CSAVDRGLGTEAFF.

The CDR3 region is CASSLNRGGTDTQYF. The V and J genes are TRBV7-3 and TRBJ2-3; TCRdb selects TRBD2, and the lack of DNA leaves this call unchecked. The length of the CDR3 is 15 residues. Germline CDR1 is SGHTA and CDR2 is FQGTGA.

The chain is built from TRBV7-2 and TRBJ2-3; with no DNA, the TCRdb D assignment of TRBD1 cannot be verified. The germline V gene has CDR1 SGHTA and CDR2 FQGNSA. CDR3 length equals 15 residues. CDR3 amino acids: CASSLRAGPTDTQYF.

This sequence joins TRBV5-1 and TRBJ1-2; the D call of TRBD1 rests on TCRdb alone, since no DNA is present to check it. There are 13 residues in the CDR3. CDR1 SGHRS and CDR2 YFSETQ come from the germline V gene. CDR3 sequence reads: CASSQTGGVGYTF.

This sequence joins TRBV9 and TRBJ2-1. Germline CDR1 is SGDLS and CDR2 is YYNGEE. This CDR3 region has 13 residues. The CDR3 reads CASSVDFGNEQFF.

The V gene is TRBV9, the J gene TRBJ1-4; TCRdb's D call, TRBD1, is unchecked because there is no DNA. The CDR3 has 15 residues. The germline CDR1 and CDR2 sequences are SGDLS and YYNGEE. CDR3 region: CASSNAGTGTEKLFF.